What follows are 30 T cell receptor beta chains derived from one specimen sequenced in a study of shared clonotypes between healthy human individuals. Naive-designated CD8 cells lacked CD45RO, were positively enriched for CCR7, and omitted terminally differentiated effector memory CD45RA+ cells. The data were produced by immunoSEQ multiplex PCR, yet TCRdb's version contains in-frame clones alone and is incomplete. The sample lists around 2,100,000 clones, around 96% occurring once. Sequencing was carried out using naive CD8+ T cells sorted from blood. The origin of the receptors is a man aged 18 to 29 in good health.

The V and J genes are TRBV15 and TRBJ1-2; possible D gene TRBD1, 5 bases. V lost 3 bases to trimming and J lost 8 bases, with 22 bases between them. CDR3 length equals 16 residues. CDR1 and CDR2 (germline): LNHNV, YYDKDF (reference sequence). The CDR3 is CATSSAPLGHVLGYTF. The CDR3, as DNA: TGTGCCACCAGCAGCGCTCCTTTGGGGCATGTTCTGGGCTACACCTTC.

As regards this clone: This sample also contains other DNA sequences that code for the same CDR3. This chain uses TRBV28 with TRBJ2-7; the match to TRBD2 covers 10 bases. Trimming at V came to 2 bases and at J to 7 bases, leaving 5 bases not matched to a gene. CDR1 MDHEN and CDR2 SYDVKM come from the germline V gene. The CDR3 extends over 14 amino acids. The CDR3 here is CASSLSGGAGEQYF. CDR3 nucleotides: TGTGCCAGCAGTTTAAGCGGGGGGGCTGGGGAGCAGTACTTC.

In this sample, this clone turned up once. The chain employs TRBV13 and TRBJ2-7, with 11 positions matching TRBD1. V trimming: 5 bases; J trimming: 4 bases; junction bases outside the gene matches: 10. CDR1 and CDR2 from the germline V gene are PRHDT and FYEKMQ (reference sequence). CDR3 length: 16 amino acids. The CDR3 sequence: CASSPSPGQGVYEQYF. CDR3 in DNA: TGTGCCAGCAGCCCGAGTCCGGGACAGGGGGTTTACGAGCAGTACTTC.

The genes are TRBV28 and TRBJ2-7; 8 bases align to TRBD2. Per the germline V gene, CDR1 is MDHEN and CDR2 is SYDVKM. J lost 2 bases, V lost 6 bases, and 9 bases had no gene match. This CDR3 spans 15 amino acids. In nucleotides, the CDR3 is TGTGCCAGCAGCGCTCCGGGACTAGTAACCTACGAGCAGTACTTC. This codes for CASSAPGLVTYEQYF.

A few counts support this clone. The J gene is TRBJ2-7, the V gene TRBV27; the D gene is possibly TRBD1 (6 bases). CDR1 is MNHEY and CDR2 is SMNVEV in the germline V gene (reference sequence). Trimming removed 5 bases from V and 2 bases from J, with 13 bases in between. This CDR3 comprises 14 residues. CDR3 residues: CASSDSQGTYEQYF. The DNA for the CDR3 is TGTGCCAGCAGTGATTCTCAGGGGACCTACGAGCAGTACTTC.

This clone is a singleton in its sample. The chain carries TRBV9 and TRBJ2-1, with TRBD2 matching 8 bases. The trim removed 4 bases at V and 10 bases at J, leaving 4 bases unmatched. Germline V lookup: CDR1 SGDLS, CDR2 YYNGEE. The CDR3 consists of 12 residues. CDR3 loop: CASSPSGGEQFF. The CDR3 nucleotides read TGTGCCAGCAGCCCCTCGGGGGGGGAGCAGTTCTTC.

This chain uses TRBV28 with TRBJ2-1; 15 nucleotides align to TRBD2. CDR3 size: 15 residues. The ends lost 3 bases at V and 7 bases at J; junction bases unmatched: 1. CDR1 and CDR2 from the germline V gene are MDHEN and SYDVKM. CDR3 nucleotide sequence: TGTGCCAGCAGTTTGGGGACTAGCGGGAGGAATGAGCAGTTCTTC. Translated: CASSLGTSGRNEQFF. Full variable domain (missing parts from reference TRBV28 and TRBJ2-1): DVKVTQSSRYLVKRTGEKVFLECVQDMDHENMFWYRQDPGLGLRLIYFSYDVKMKEKGDIPEGYSVSREKKERFSLILESASTNQTSMYLCASSLGTSGRNEQFFGPGTRLTVL.

Only one count was recorded for this clone. This chain uses TRBV10-1 with TRBJ2-2, with D possibly being TRBD1 (5 bases). Trimming pared 3 bases from V and 0 bases from J, leaving 8 bases between. Per the germline V gene, CDR1 is WNHNN and CDR2 is SYGVQD (reference sequence). The length of the CDR3 is 15 residues. In DNA form, the CDR3 reads TGCGCCAGCAGTGACTCAGGGACGAACACCGGGGAGCTGTTTTTT. This codes for CASSDSGTNTGELFF.

The V and J genes are TRBV5-4 and TRBJ2-7; possible D gene TRBD1, 6 bases. This CDR3 has 16 amino acids. Germline assignment: CDR1 SGHNT and CDR2 YYREEE (reference sequence). V lost 0 bases and J 6 bases, leaving 19 bases between the germline ends. CDR3: CASSLAPSMDSREQYF. CDR3 sequence (DNA): TGTGCCAGCAGCTTGGCCCCCTCTATGGACAGTCGCGAGCAGTACTTC.

V and J are TRBV11-2 and TRBJ2-7, with 8 bases lining up with TRBD2. The V and J ends lost 0 bases and 2 bases, in that order; junction bases with no gene match: 6. The CDR3 is made up of 16 amino acids. CDR1 and CDR2 (germline): SGHAT, FQNNGV. In DNA form, the CDR3 reads TGTGCCAGCAGCTTAGATTTAGGAGCGGGAGCCTACGAGCAGTACTTC. Translation gives CASSLDLGAGAYEQYF.

This chain uses TRBV11-2 with TRBJ2-7, with 8 bases that match TRBD1. V was pared by 3 bases and J by 5 bases, with 9 bases of the junction left unmatched. Germline CDR1 is SGHAT and CDR2 is FQNNGV. The CDR3 has 15 residues. The CDR3, as DNA: TGTGCCAGCAGCTTCGTGACAGGGGCGATGGACGAGCAGTACTTC. Translation gives CASSFVTGAMDEQYF.

CDR3: CASSSSPNTEAFF. The CDR3 DNA reads as TGTGCCAGCAGTTCGTCGCCGAACACTGAAGCTTTCTTT. V gene TRBV27 combines with J gene TRBJ1-1; no clear D. Trimming left V 4 bases short and J 1 base short, with 7 bases between. The V gene's germline CDR1 is MNHEY and CDR2 SMNVEV (reference sequence). The CDR3 has 13 residues.

The V and J genes are TRBV7-9 and TRBJ2-4, with 8 bases that match TRBD1. This CDR3 region has 14 residues. Germline CDR1 and CDR2: SEHNR and FQNEAQ (reference sequence). With V trimmed by 1 base and J by 8 bases, 4 bases remained unmatched. The CDR3 loop is CASSLGTGLDIQYF. The DNA of the CDR3 is TGTGCCAGCAGCTTAGGGACAGGGTTGGACATTCAGTACTTC.

The chain links TRBV14 to TRBJ2-7, with D perhaps TRBD1 or TRBD2 (5 bases each). Germline V lookup: CDR1 SGHDN, CDR2 FVKESK. Trimming took 10 bases from V and 4 from J, leaving 20 bases between them. The CDR3 is made up of 14 amino acids. The CDR3 protein is CATVRRIEGYEQYF. Here the CDR3 DNA reads TGTGCCACCGTCAGGAGGATCGAGGGGTACGAGCAGTACTTC.

The chain is built from TRBV7-2 and TRBJ2-3, with TRBD2 matching 8 bases. The CDR3 covers 15 residues. CDR1 is SGHTA and CDR2 is FQGNSA in the germline V gene. Germline trimming cut 5 bases from V and 4 bases from J; bases unmatched to any gene: 8. The CDR3 protein is CASSGLAAEADTQYF. CDR3 nucleotide sequence: TGTGCCAGCAGCGGACTAGCCGCGGAAGCAGATACGCAGTATTTT.

This rearrangement joins TRBV7-9 to TRBJ1-1, with 11 bases matching TRBD1. The CDR3 has 14 amino acids. V trimming: 5 bases; J trimming: 4 bases; junction bases outside the gene matches: 3. CDR1 is SEHNR and CDR2 is FQNEAQ in the germline V gene (reference sequence). CDR3 loop: CASSMGQGVTEAFF. The CDR3 DNA follows: TGTGCCAGCAGCATGGGACAGGGGGTCACTGAAGCTTTCTTT.

The CDR3 nucleotides read TGTGCCAGCAGCCAAGCGGGTGGAATTGATGGCTACACCTTC. Translating gives CASSQAGGIDGYTF. V is TRBV4-2 and J is TRBJ1-2; D not resolved. Germline loops: CDR1 LGHNA, CDR2 YNFKEQ. This CDR3 is built from 14 residues. V lost 1 base and J lost 6, with 12 bases in between.

As concerns this clone: Distinct nucleotide sequences in the sample also encode this CDR3. V is TRBV19 and J is TRBJ1-1; no reliable D call. Looked up from germline, CDR1 is LNHDA and CDR2 is SQIVND (reference sequence). The germline V and J ends were trimmed by 3 bases and 5 bases, with 10 bases remaining between them. The length of the CDR3 is 13 residues. This CDR3 reads CASSIGGWTEAFF. In nucleotides, the CDR3 is TGTGCCAGTAGTATTGGAGGGTGGACTGAAGCTTTCTTT.

The J gene is TRBJ1-3, the V gene TRBV4-1; D unclear. Trimming left V 0 bases short and J 6 bases short, with 3 bases between. CDR1 MGHRA and CDR2 YSYEKL come from the germline V gene. CDR3 length equals 12 residues. CDR3 sequence reads: CASSQEENTIYF. The CDR3 bases are TGCGCCAGCAGCCAAGAGGAAAACACCATATATTTT.

J is TRBJ1-5 and V is TRBV28; D might be TRBD1 (5 bases). The germline V gene encodes CDR1 MDHEN and CDR2 SYDVKM. V gave up 6 bases and J gave up 0 bases, with 15 bases separating them. The CDR3 length is 16 residues. This CDR3 is CASRVNRDASNQPQHF. The CDR3, as DNA: TGTGCCAGCAGAGTTAACCGGGACGCTAGCAATCAGCCCCAGCATTTT. Based on the CDR3 plus reference TRBV28 and TRBJ1-5, the full variable domain is DVKVTQSSRYLVKRTGEKVFLECVQDMDHENMFWYRQDPGLGLRLIYFSYDVKMKEKGDIPEGYSVSREKKERFSLILESASTNQTSMYLCASRVNRDASNQPQHFGDGTRLSIL.

V is TRBV7-8 and J is TRBJ2-7, with D possibly called TRBD1 or TRBD2 (6 bases each). With 5 bases removed from V and 4 bases from J, the gap between germline ends came to 15 bases. The CDR3 has 14 amino acids. The germline CDR1 and CDR2 sequences are SGHVS and FQNEAQ. The CDR3 DNA reads TGTGCCAGCAGCCCCCCGGGGGCCGGGTACGAGCAGTACTTC. Its protein product is CASSPPGAGYEQYF.

The gene calls are TRBV27 and TRBJ1-5, with a possible D match to TRBD1 (6 bases). Trimming took 5 bases from V and 7 from J, leaving 15 bases between them. Germline V lookup: CDR1 MNHEY, CDR2 SMNVEV (reference sequence). There are 14 residues in the CDR3. As DNA, the CDR3 is TGTGCCAGCAGTCGAGGGGGGCCAGCGCAGCCCCAGCATTTT. The encoded protein is CASSRGGPAQPQHF.

The CDR3 loop reads CASSAGTLAGELFF. CDR3 coding DNA: TGTGCCAGCAGCGCAGGGACACTTGCCGGGGAGCTGTTTTTT. This sequence joins TRBV9 and TRBJ2-2; possibly TRBD1 for D (6 bases). The CDR3 sequence is 14 residues long. V lost 3 bases to trimming and J lost 6 bases, with 12 bases between them. From germline, CDR1 is SGDLS and CDR2 YYNGEE.

The rearrangement uses TRBV21-1 and TRBJ1-2. TRBV21-1 is described as a pseudogene. This CDR3 has 14 amino acids. CDR3 in amino acids: CASSKMAAVYGYTF. CDR3 bases: TGTGCCAGCAGCAAAATGGCCGCGGTCTATGGCTACACCTTC.

This clone was recorded once. This chain links TRBV2 with TRBJ1-2; D is undetermined. This CDR3 has 12 residues. Germline CDR1 reads SNHLY; CDR2 reads FYNNEI. Between the trimmed V and J ends, which lost 8 bases and 4 bases, there was a span of 11 bases. The CDR3 DNA reads as TGTGCCAGCGGCGGCGAAATCTATGGCTACACCTTC. Translation gives CASGGEIYGYTF.

The J gene is TRBJ2-7, the V gene TRBV21-1. TRBV21-1 is termed a pseudogene. This CDR3 has 17 residues. CDR3 nucleotide sequence: TGTGCCAGCAGCCCCCGGGGCAGGGAAGTGGAGATCTACGAGCAGTACTTC. As protein: CASSPRGREVEIYEQYF.

The genes are TRBV19 and TRBJ2-2, with 8 bases that match TRBD2. The CDR3 loop spans 13 amino acids. The J segment lost 7 bases and the V segment lost 8 bases, leaving 6 bases of the junction unmatched. From germline, CDR1 is LNHDA and CDR2 SQIVND (reference sequence). The CDR3 spells CASDSGNGGELFF. The DNA for the CDR3 is TGTGCCAGTGATAGCGGGAATGGCGGGGAGCTGTTTTTT.

The CDR3 region has the DNA TGCGCCAGCAGCCAAGATCGGCAACAGGGGGCTCGTGGCTACACCTTC. Residues: CASSQDRQQGARGYTF. This rearrangement joins TRBV4-3 to TRBJ1-2; 9 bases are shared with TRBD1. Germline lookup yields CDR1 LGHNA and CDR2 YSLEER. Trimming removed 0 bases from V and 7 bases from J; junction bases left unmatched: 9. The CDR3 totals 16 residues.

The chain has TRBV4-1 and TRBJ1-4, with D possibly TRBD1 on 5 matching bases. V shed 1 base and J shed 8 bases, with 14 bases lying between them. The CDR3 loop spans 15 amino acids. CDR1 MGHRA and CDR2 YSYEKL come from the germline V gene. In DNA, the CDR3 is TGCGCCAGCAGCCAAGCCCCCAGGGCGGTCGAAAAACTGTTTTTT. Translating gives CASSQAPRAVEKLFF.

The V call is TRBV11-2, the J call TRBJ2-1; TRBD2 might be the D (6 bases). The germline gives CDR1 SGHAT, CDR2 FQNNGV. Trimming shortened V by 1 base and J by 4 bases, and 14 bases separated the two germline ends. This CDR3 comprises 16 residues. The CDR3 here is CASSLVASGPYNEQFF. The CDR3 DNA reads TGTGCCAGCAGCTTAGTGGCCAGCGGGCCTTACAATGAGCAGTTCTTC.